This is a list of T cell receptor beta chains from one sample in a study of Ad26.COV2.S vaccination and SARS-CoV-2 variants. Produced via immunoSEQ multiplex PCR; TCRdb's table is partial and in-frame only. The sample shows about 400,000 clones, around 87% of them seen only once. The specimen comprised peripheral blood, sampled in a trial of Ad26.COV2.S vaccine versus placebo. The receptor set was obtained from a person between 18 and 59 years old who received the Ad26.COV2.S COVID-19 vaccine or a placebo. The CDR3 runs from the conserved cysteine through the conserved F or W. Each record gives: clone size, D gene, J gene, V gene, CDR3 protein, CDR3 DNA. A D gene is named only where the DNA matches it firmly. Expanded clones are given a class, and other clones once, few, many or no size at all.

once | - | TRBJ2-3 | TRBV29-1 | CSVGGGASTQYF | TGCAGCGTTGGAGGGGGGGCCAGTACGCAGTATTTT
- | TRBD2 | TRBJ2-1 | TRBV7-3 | CASSLKTSALPAEQFF | TGTGCCAGCAGCTTAAAGACTAGCGCGTTACCGGCTGAGCAGTTCTTC
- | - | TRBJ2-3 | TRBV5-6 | CASSTGIKDTQYF | TGTGCCAGCAGCACAGGGATTAAAGATACGCAGTATTTT
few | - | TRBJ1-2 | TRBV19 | CASSIRDTERSYTF | TGTGCCAGTAGTATCCGGGACACGGAGCGGAGCTACACCTTC
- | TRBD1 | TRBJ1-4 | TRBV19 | CASSIAFATGANEKLFF | TGTGCCAGTAGTATCGCTTTCGCGACAGGGGCGAATGAAAAACTGTTTTTT
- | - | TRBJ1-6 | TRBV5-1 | CASSLGLDSNSPLHF | TGCGCCAGCAGCTTGGGCCTGGACAGCAATTCACCCCTCCACTTT
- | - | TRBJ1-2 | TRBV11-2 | CASSLVAGPNYGYTF | TGTGCCAGCAGCTTAGTTGCAGGTCCTAACTATGGCTACACCTTC
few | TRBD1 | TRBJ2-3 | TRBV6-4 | CASSEGQPTDTQYF | TGTGCCAGCAGTGAGGGACAGCCGACAGATACGCAGTATTTT
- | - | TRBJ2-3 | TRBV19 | CASSMSGQATDTQYF | TGTGCCAGTAGTATGTCGGGCCAGGCCACAGATACGCAGTATTTT
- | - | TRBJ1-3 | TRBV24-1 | CATSGLDSGNTIYF | TGTGCCACCAGTGGATTAGACAGTGGAAACACCATATATTTT
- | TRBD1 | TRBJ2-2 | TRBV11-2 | CASSLGRTGGPGELFF | TGTGCCAGCAGCTTAGGCAGGACAGGGGGTCCCGGGGAGCTGTTTTTT
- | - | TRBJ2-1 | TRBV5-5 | CASSLGFSTGLLDEQFF | TGTGCCAGCAGCTTGGGATTTAGCACAGGGTTGTTGGATGAGCAGTTCTTC
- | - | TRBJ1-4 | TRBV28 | CASTRGGKLFF | TGTGCCAGCACTAGGGGTGGAAAACTGTTTTTT
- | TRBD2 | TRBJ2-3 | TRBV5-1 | CASSQGLAGSTDTQYF | TGCGCCAGCAGCCAGGGACTAGCGGGTTCTACAGATACGCAGTATTTT
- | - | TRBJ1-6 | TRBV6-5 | CASSFRENNSPLHF | TGTGCCAGCAGTTTTAGGGAAAATAATTCACCCCTCCACTTT
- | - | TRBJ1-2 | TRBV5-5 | CASSIQGPYGYTF | TGTGCCAGCAGCATACAGGGCCCGTATGGCTACACCTTC
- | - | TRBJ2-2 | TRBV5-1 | CASSPTGLDTGELFF | TGCGCCAGCAGCCCCACAGGGTTAGATACCGGGGAGCTGTTTTTT
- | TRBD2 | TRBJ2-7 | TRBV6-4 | CASSTSGGSEQYF | TGTGCCAGCAGTACTAGCGGGGGAAGTGAGCAGTACTTC
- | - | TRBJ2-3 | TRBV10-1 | CASSELPDTQYF | TGCGCCAGCAGTGAGCTACCAGATACGCAGTATTTT
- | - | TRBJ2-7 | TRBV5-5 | CASSLDIGSYEQYF | TGTGCCAGCAGCTTGGACATAGGCTCCTACGAGCAGTACTTC
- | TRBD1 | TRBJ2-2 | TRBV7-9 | CASGQATEELFF | TGTGCCAGCGGACAGGCGACCGAGGAGCTGTTTTTT
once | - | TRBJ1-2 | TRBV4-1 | CASSQLAGALDPYGYTF | TGCGCCAGCAGCCAATTAGCGGGGGCGTTAGATCCCTATGGCTACACCTTC
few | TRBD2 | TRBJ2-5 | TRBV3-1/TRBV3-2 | CASSTQRGSQETQYF | TGTGCCAGCAGCACACAGCGGGGGTCCCAAGAGACCCAGTACTTC
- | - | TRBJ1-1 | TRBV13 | CASSSHNTEAFF | TGTGCCAGCAGCTCCCATAACACTGAAGCTTTCTTT
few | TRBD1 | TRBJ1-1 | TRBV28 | CASSLPDRERAFF | TGTGCCAGCAGTTTACCTGACAGGGAGAGAGCTTTCTTT
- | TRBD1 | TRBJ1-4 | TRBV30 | CAWSVIGGLNEKLFF | TGTGCCTGGAGTGTTATAGGGGGCCTGAATGAAAAACTGTTTTTT
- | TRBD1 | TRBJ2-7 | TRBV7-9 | CASSSPRDRGYEQYF | TGTGCCAGCAGCTCTCCCCGGGACAGGGGGTACGAGCAGTACTTC
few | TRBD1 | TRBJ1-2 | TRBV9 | CASSVQGAGFDGYTF | TGTGCCAGCAGCGTACAGGGGGCAGGGTTCGATGGCTACACCTTC
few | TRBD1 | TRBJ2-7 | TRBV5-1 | CASSALRGQGRYEQYF | TGCGCCAGCAGCGCTCTGCGGGGACAGGGGCGCTACGAGCAGTACTTC
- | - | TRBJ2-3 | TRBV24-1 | CATSDLRGDTDTQYF | TGTGCCACCAGTGATTTGCGCGGGGATACAGATACGCAGTATTTT
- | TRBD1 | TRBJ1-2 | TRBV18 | CASSASGTGDYGYTF | TGTGCCAGCTCAGCATCCGGGACAGGGGACTATGGCTACACCTTC